Following are 16 T cell receptor beta chains from one sample sequenced in a study of blood T cell repertoires in COVID-19. Some clones are missing from TCRdb's copy, which holds only in-frame ones; the method was immunoSEQ multiplex PCR. The sample carries around 300,000 clones, around 87% recorded once. The specimen sequenced was peripheral blood. The origin of the receptors is a man aged 18 to 35 with active or convalescent COVID-19.

The rearrangement links TRBV10-2 to TRBJ1-1; possibly TRBD1 for D (6 bases). Germline-derived CDR1 and CDR2 are WSHSY and SAAADI. The CDR3 spans 17 residues. V lost 0 bases and J 6 bases, leaving 20 bases between the germline ends. CDR3 nucleotides: TGCGCCAGCAGTGAGTCTCCGACAGGTCGGTTGGGTTCTGAAGCTTTCTTT. Amino acids: CASSESPTGRLGSEAFF.

J is TRBJ1-1 and V is TRBV6-6; 9 bases are shared with TRBD1. The CDR3 covers 14 residues. Trimming took 5 bases from V and 4 from J; bases not matched to a gene: 5. CDR1 is MNHNY, CDR2 SVGAGI, per germline (reference sequence). The CDR3 sequence is CASSQQGAITEAFF. For the CDR3, the DNA is TGTGCCAGCAGTCAACAGGGGGCGATCACTGAAGCTTTCTTT.

The CDR3 loop is CASSLGQFLNTEAFF. DNA for the CDR3: TGTGCCAGCAGCTTGGGACAGTTTTTGAACACTGAAGCTTTCTTT. The rearrangement uses TRBV5-6 and TRBJ1-1; a weak D match, TRBD1 (5 bases). The CDR3 consists of 15 residues. Per the germline V gene, CDR1 is SGHDT and CDR2 is YYEEEE. Trimming stripped 0 bases from V and 0 bases from J, with 9 bases between.

This clone came up once. V is TRBV5-1 and J is TRBJ1-4; D remains ambiguous. Trimming removed 4 bases at V and 7 bases at J, with 14 bases between. The germline gives CDR1 SGHRS, CDR2 YFSETQ. This CDR3 comprises 14 residues. The CDR3 nucleotides are TGCGCCAGCAGCCTCGGCTCAGCGGGTGAAAAACTGTTTTTT. Translation gives CASSLGSAGEKLFF.

Only one count was recorded for this clone. Germline is not matched at one junction end, which may reflect a read error. The rearrangement joins TRBV14 to TRBJ2-5; tentative D call: TRBD2 (5 bases). This CDR3 is built from 13 residues. Germline V gene data show CDR1 as SGHDN and CDR2 as FVKESK. CDR3 in DNA: TGTGCCAGCAGCCCCCGGGATCAAGGGACCCAGTACTTC. Translation: CASSPRDQGTQYF.

This chain links TRBV29-1 with TRBJ2-7; no definite D call. CDR1 is SQVTM, CDR2 ANQGSEA, per germline. CDR3 length: 15 amino acids. Trimming shortened V by 1 base and J by 0 bases, and 13 bases separated the two germline ends. CDR3 sequence (DNA): TGCAGCGTTGAAGTTCTCGCGGCTAGCTCCTACGAGCAGTACTTC. Its translation is CSVEVLAASSYEQYF.

The gene calls are TRBV12-5 and TRBJ2-7; D may be TRBD1 (5 bases). Deletions cut 0 bases from V and 4 bases from J, with 7 bases between. Germline V CDR1 and CDR2: LGHNT, FRNRAP. The length of the CDR3 is 13 residues. The CDR3 is CASGLVSGYEQYF. CDR3 nucleotides: TGTGCTAGTGGTTTGGTATCAGGGTACGAGCAGTACTTC.

This clone appeared a single time. This chain uses TRBV7-9 with TRBJ2-7, with 9 bases fitting TRBD2. This CDR3 has 15 residues. J lost 2 bases, V lost 4 bases, and 6 bases had no gene match. Germline V lookup: CDR1 SEHNR, CDR2 FQNEAQ (reference sequence). In DNA, the CDR3 is TGTGCCAGCAGCTCCCTCGCGGGGGGGCCCTACGAGCAGTACTTC. Protein sequence: CASSSLAGGPYEQYF.

The genes are TRBV6-5 and TRBJ2-2; TRBD1 matches at 9 bases. Germline V CDR1 and CDR2: MNHEY, SVGAGI. Trimming removed 6 bases from V and 7 bases from J; junction bases left unmatched: 9. The CDR3 has 15 amino acids. CDR3 nucleotide sequence: TGTGCCAGCAGGCAACCGGGACAGGGAGGCGGGGAGCTGTTTTTT. Protein product: CASRQPGQGGGELFF.

V usage is TRBV4-3 and J usage is TRBJ2-3, with D possibly being TRBD2 (5 bases). The CDR3 is 16 residues long. V was clipped by 4 bases and J by 0 bases, with 14 bases between them. Germline V gene lookup returns CDR1 LGHNA and CDR2 YSLEER. The CDR3 loop is CASSLTRGTSTDTQYF. CDR3 sequence (DNA): TGCGCCAGCAGCCTCACCCGGGGAACTAGCACAGATACGCAGTATTTT.

This clone has only one observation. The V and J genes are TRBV7-3 and TRBJ1-6, with 7 positions matching TRBD1. Germline trimming cut 0 bases from V and 11 bases from J; bases unmatched to any gene: 1. This CDR3 is 13 amino acids long. Germline values: CDR1 SGHTA, CDR2 FQGTGA. The CDR3 region is CASSLTQGAPLHF. The CDR3 bases are TGTGCCAGCAGCTTAACGCAGGGGGCACCCCTCCACTTT.

The chain combines TRBV3-1 (or the pseudogene TRBV3-2) with TRBJ2-1; the D is unclear. Trimming stripped 4 bases from V and 3 bases from J, with 13 bases between. Germline CDR1 and CDR2: LGHDT and YNNKEL (reference sequence). The CDR3 runs 15 residues. The CDR3 sequence is CASSPGSSGYNEQFF. CDR3 in DNA: TGTGCCAGCAGCCCCGGTAGCTCCGGCTACAATGAGCAGTTCTTC.

The chain carries TRBV27 and TRBJ1-2; D gene uncertain. The CDR3 is 17 amino acids. V was shortened by 5 bases and J by 2 bases, with 21 bases between the two germline ends. In germline, CDR1 is MNHEY, CDR2 SMNVEV (reference sequence). CDR3 in DNA: TGTGCCAGCAGTAACACGCATGCCGGGGTACAGAACTATGGCTACACCTTC. Encoded protein: CASSNTHAGVQNYGYTF.

The genes are TRBV6-2 or TRBV6-3 and TRBJ1-1, with a possible D match to TRBD1 (6 bases). Germline V gives CDR1 MNHEY, CDR2 SVGEGT. V lost 8 bases, J lost 3 bases, and 19 bases lay in between. The CDR3 has 15 amino acids. CDR3 DNA sequence: TGTGCCAGCGGCCGGGGGCTGGGAGTAGACACTGAAGCTTTCTTT. Translated: CASGRGLGVDTEAFF.

The chain recombines TRBV19 with TRBJ2-7; 13 bases agree with TRBD2. Trimming at V came to 5 bases and at J to 7 bases, leaving 5 bases not matched to a gene. This CDR3 contains 14 residues. Germline V gene lookup returns CDR1 LNHDA and CDR2 SQIVND (reference sequence). CDR3 loop: CASSRTSGRSEQYF. The DNA of the CDR3 is TGTGCCAGTAGTCGGACTAGCGGGAGATCAGAGCAGTACTTC.

The chain combines TRBV6-5 with TRBJ2-5; 9 bases are shared with TRBD1. Unmatched junction bases numbered 4, after V lost 4 bases and J lost 1 base. The CDR3 runs 15 residues. Germline V CDR1 and CDR2: MNHEY, SVGAGI. The CDR3 bases are TGTGCCAGCAGTTGGGGACAGGGATTCCAAGAGACCCAGTACTTC. Its translation: CASSWGQGFQETQYF.